This T cell receptor (beta chain) emerged from a study of memory CD8 T cells in hepatitis C reinfection. Study summary: Between 3 and 8 weeks after reinfection detection, peak samples were drawn.

CDR1 is SEHNR, CDR2 FQNEAQ, per germline (reference sequence). V was shortened by 3 bases and J by 3 bases, with 6 bases between the two germline ends. This CDR3 spans 13 amino acids. Sequencing used immunoSEQ multiplex PCR; TCRdb keeps in-frame clones, though not all of them. The sample holds roughly 43,000 clones, 85% to 90% seen once. Time point given: peak reinfection, 3 to 8 weeks after reinfection detection. Sorted cells were sequenced directly ex vivo without any in vitro expansion. The rearrangement uses TRBV7-9 and TRBJ2-1, with TRBD2 as a possible D gene (5 bases). Sequencing used naive CD8+ T cells sorted from blood. This clonotype was obtained from a man younger than 35 with hepatitis C virus infection. The CDR3 coding sequence is TGTGCCAGCAGCTTCGGGGACTACAATGAGCAGTTCTTC. It yields the protein CASSFGDYNEQFF.